Each of the 22 T cell receptor beta chains below was sequenced from the same sample in a study of T cell responses to AZD1222 COVID-19 vaccine. Sequencing used immunoSEQ multiplex PCR; TCRdb keeps in-frame clones, though not all of them. The sample gives fewer than 150,000 clones, about nine tenths of which show up once; over 9% is in the top ten. This sample comprised peripheral blood, obtained 28 days after the second AZD1222 dose. The receptors come from an adult who received the AZD1222 COVID-19 vaccine.

This sequence joins TRBV30 and TRBJ1-2, with D unresolved. V was shortened by 0 bases and J by 6 bases, with 5 bases between the two germline ends. The CDR3 totals 11 residues. Germline assignment: CDR1 GTSNPN and CDR2 SVGIG (reference sequence). The CDR3 is CAWSVLNGYTF. DNA for the CDR3: TGTGCCTGGAGTGTACTTAATGGCTACACCTTC.

The rearrangement uses TRBV7-6 and TRBJ1-6; perhaps TRBD1 as D (5 bases). Per the germline V gene, CDR1 is SGHVS and CDR2 is FNYEAQ. This CDR3 spans 15 amino acids. The V end was cut by 1 base, the J end by 7 bases, with 11 bases between. This CDR3 reads CASSLGRDANSPLHF. In DNA, the CDR3 is TGTGCCAGCAGCTTAGGCCGGGACGCAAATTCACCCCTCCACTTT.

The rearrangement links TRBV29-1 to TRBJ1-5; the D is unclear. The CDR3 totals 15 residues. From germline, CDR1 is SQVTM and CDR2 ANQGSEA. The germline V and J ends were trimmed by 4 bases and 0 bases, with 13 bases remaining between them. CDR3 nucleotides: TGCAGCGTTGCGTTGGGAGGTGGTAGCAATCAGCCCCAGCATTTT. Amino acid sequence: CSVALGGGSNQPQHF.

The rearrangement joins TRBV7-9 to TRBJ2-5, with TRBD2 identical over 12 bases. The V segment lost 5 bases and the J segment 1 base; nucleotides outside the gene matches: 5. Germline V CDR1 and CDR2: SEHNR, FQNEAQ (reference sequence). CDR3 size: 16 residues. DNA of the CDR3: TGTGCCAGCAGCCCACTAGCGGGGGGTCTCCAAGAGACCCAGTACTTC. It is translated as CASSPLAGGLQETQYF.

This chain joins TRBV19 and TRBJ1-2; D not resolved. The CDR3 has 14 amino acids. The germline gives CDR1 LNHDA, CDR2 SQIVND (reference sequence). Deletions cut 9 bases from V and 0 bases from J, with 14 bases between. CDR3 DNA sequence: TGTGCCAGCCACCGAGGCAGCGCTAACTATGGCTACACCTTC. This codes for CASHRGSANYGYTF.

Only one count was recorded for this clone. The chain is built from TRBV10-3 and TRBJ2-2; 7 bases align to TRBD2. V shed 2 bases, J shed 8 bases, and the junction held 11 bases outside the gene matches. CDR3 length: 16 residues. CDR1 and CDR2 from the germline V gene are ENHRY and SYGVKD. CDR3 sequence reads: CAISEALGRGRGELFF. DNA for the CDR3: TGTGCCATCAGTGAGGCTTTGGGGAGGGGACGAGGGGAGCTGTTTTTT.

This chain joins TRBV3-1 (or the pseudogene TRBV3-2) and TRBJ1-2, with D maybe TRBD1 (5 bases). The CDR3 runs to 15 residues. V lost 4 bases and J 7 bases, leaving 19 bases between the germline ends. CDR1 is LGHDT, CDR2 YNNKEL, per germline (reference sequence). CDR3 amino acids: CASSPGTPFGSGYTF. The CDR3 DNA reads as TGTGCCAGCAGCCCCGGGACGCCCTTCGGCAGTGGCTACACCTTC.

The chain combines TRBV5-1 with TRBJ2-1, with D possibly being TRBD2 (5 bases). The germline V gene has CDR1 SGHRS and CDR2 YFSETQ. CDR3 length equals 14 residues. Deletions cut 0 bases from V and 6 bases from J, with 10 bases between. CDR3 nucleotide sequence: TGCGCCAGCAGCTTGGGGGAGCGGTTCAATGAGCAGTTCTTC. It translates to CASSLGERFNEQFF.

This chain links TRBV7-9 with TRBJ2-7, with 7 bases aligning to TRBD2. V lost 6 bases to trimming and J lost 4 bases; unmatched junction nucleotides: 3. The germline CDR1 and CDR2 sequences are SEHNR and FQNEAQ (reference sequence). There are 12 residues in the CDR3. The CDR3 bases are TGTGCCAGCAGTGCGGGAGAGTACGAGCAGTACTTC. This codes for CASSAGEYEQYF. The whole variable domain, filled in from reference TRBV7-9 and TRBJ2-7, reads DTGVSQNPRHKITKRGQNVTFRCDPISEHNRLYWYRQTLGQGPEFLTYFQNEAQLEKSRLLSDRFSAERPKGSFSTLEIQRTEQGDSAMYLCASSAGEYEQYFGPGTRLTVT.

J is TRBJ1-6 and V is TRBV4-2; D remains unclear. V gave up 3 bases and J gave up 10 bases, with 10 bases separating them. Looked up from germline, CDR1 is LGHNA and CDR2 is YNFKEQ. This CDR3 is built from 13 residues. In nucleotides, the CDR3 is TGTGCCAGCAGCCAGGGCCGGGAGTCACCCCTCCACTTT. It codes for CASSQGRESPLHF.

V gene TRBV19 combines with J gene TRBJ2-7; D uncertain. With 5 bases removed from V and 0 bases from J, the gap between germline ends came to 11 bases. There are 14 residues in the CDR3. CDR1 and CDR2 from the germline V gene are LNHDA and SQIVND (reference sequence). The CDR3 spells CASSPQRPSYEQYF. The CDR3 DNA sequence: TGTGCCAGTAGTCCCCAGCGCCCCTCCTACGAGCAGTACTTC.

This clone was detected a few times. The V gene is TRBV29-1, the J gene TRBJ1-2; 10 bases align to TRBD1. V lost 7 bases, J lost 4 bases, and 6 bases stayed unmatched. The CDR3 is made up of 13 amino acids. The V gene's germline CDR1 is SQVTM and CDR2 ANQGSEA. CDR3 in amino acids: CSAGQGGIYGYTF. In nucleotides, the CDR3 is TGCAGCGCCGGACAGGGGGGGATCTATGGCTACACCTTC.

The chain employs TRBV27 and TRBJ2-2, with a tentative D call TRBD2 (7 bases). The CDR3 runs 14 residues. CDR1 MNHEY and CDR2 SMNVEV come from the germline V gene (reference sequence). V lost 8 bases and J 4 bases, leaving 14 bases between the germline ends. CDR3 sequence (DNA): TGTGCCAGCCGGGTTGGGGGGGCCACCGGGGAGCTGTTTTTT. This sequence encodes CASRVGGATGELFF.

V and J are TRBV6-5 and TRBJ1-1, with TRBD1 as a possible D gene (5 bases). V was clipped by 1 base and J by 1 base, with 7 bases between them. Germline lookup yields CDR1 MNHEY and CDR2 SVGAGI. This CDR3 is 14 amino acids long. Here the CDR3 DNA reads TGTGCCAGCAGTTACTGGCAGGGGAACACTGAAGCTTTCTTT. It yields the protein CASSYWQGNTEAFF.

On this clone: The junction shows a germline mismatch at one end, possibly a read error. The V and J genes are TRBV7-7 and TRBJ1-4; D remains ambiguous. In germline, CDR1 is SSHAT, CDR2 FNYEAQ (reference sequence). The CDR3 consists of 14 residues. The CDR3 sequence: CASSPVDRNEKLFF. The CDR3 bases are TGTGCTAGCAGCCCGGTGGACCGCAATGAAAAACTGTTTTTT.

The V gene is TRBV5-5, the J gene TRBJ1-4; 7 bases align to TRBD1. This CDR3 is 15 amino acids long. Germline V CDR1 and CDR2: SGHKS, YYEKEE (reference sequence). The ends lost 5 bases at V and 4 bases at J; junction bases unmatched: 8. CDR3 protein: CASREGARVNEKLFF. The CDR3 DNA reads TGTGCCAGCAGAGAGGGGGCGCGGGTTAATGAAAAACTGTTTTTT.

This clone occurred once. The genes are TRBV6-5 and TRBJ2-2; D possibly corresponds to TRBD2 (7 bases). V lost 4 bases, J lost 2 bases, and 11 bases lay in between. The CDR3 extends over 15 amino acids. CDR1 is MNHEY and CDR2 is SVGAGI in the germline V gene. CDR3 nucleotide sequence: TGTGCCAGCAGTTGGGCGGGGGCTAACACCGGGGAGCTGTTTTTT. The encoded protein is CASSWAGANTGELFF.

The CDR3 is CASSLHSGGTDTQYF. The CDR3 nucleotides are TGTGCCAGCAGCCTACATAGCGGTGGGACAGATACGCAGTATTTT. This rearrangement joins TRBV3-1 (or the pseudogene TRBV3-2) to TRBJ2-3, with D possibly being TRBD2 (6 bases). The CDR3 length is 15 residues. Trimming removed 4 bases from V and 3 bases from J, with 14 bases in between. The germline V gene has CDR1 LGHDT and CDR2 YNNKEL (reference sequence).

This chain connects TRBV15 to TRBJ1-4; 9 bases are a match to TRBD1. V trimming: 6 bases; J trimming: 5 bases; junction bases outside the gene matches: 7. CDR3 length: 15 amino acids. Germline V CDR1 and CDR2: LNHNV, YYDKDF (reference sequence). The CDR3, as DNA: TGTGCCACCAGTTCGGCCGGGACAGGGAATGAAAAACTGTTTTTT. Its protein product is CATSSAGTGNEKLFF.

There are a few counts of this clone. This chain joins TRBV12-3 or TRBV12-4 and TRBJ2-7, with D uncertain. V gave up 9 bases and J gave up 1 base, with 7 bases separating them. There are 11 residues in the CDR3. This CDR3 is CASGNSYEQYF. DNA of the CDR3: TGTGCCAGTGGGAATTCCTACGAGCAGTACTTC.

This clone was observed at least ten times. The CDR3: CASSQLTGSYEQYF. The DNA of the CDR3 is TGTGCCAGCAGCCAACTGACAGGATCCTACGAGCAGTACTTC. The chain recombines TRBV3-1 (or the pseudogene TRBV3-2) with TRBJ2-7, with TRBD1 as a possible D gene (6 bases). CDR3 length equals 14 residues. Trimming took off 2 bases at V and 1 base at J, with 9 bases between the two ends. Germline V lookup: CDR1 LGHDT, CDR2 YNNKEL (reference sequence).

The CDR3 DNA reads as TGTGCCAGCACCCTTAGTGGCGGGGGAACAGATACGCAGTATTTT. As protein: CASTLSGGGTDTQYF. V is TRBV7-3 and J is TRBJ2-3, with 7 bases aligning to TRBD2. The CDR3 consists of 15 residues. The J segment lost 3 bases and the V segment lost 7 bases, leaving 10 bases of the junction unmatched. The V gene's germline CDR1 is SGHTA and CDR2 FQGTGA.